This T cell receptor beta chain emerged from a study of OX40 agonist ivuxolimab in advanced cancers. General study results and limits: Clonal expansion by week 6 occurred in CD4+ and CD8+ blood T cells (at 0.1 to 3.0 mg/kg).

With regard to this clone: The target antigen is unknown.

Repertoires were generated with immunoSEQ multiplex PCR, while TCRdb's copy carries only in-frame clones and drops some. This table holds approximately 60,000 clones, around 81% found once. CDR1 SGHAT and CDR2 FQNNGV come from the germline V gene. CDR3 length: 15 amino acids. The ends lost 4 bases at V and 6 bases at J; junction bases unmatched: 8. Sequenced here: CD4+ or CD8+ T cells sorted from blood, sampled in a trial of the OX40 agonist ivuxolimab. This receptor was identified in an adult with an advanced solid tumor such as melanoma, head and neck, liver or kidney cancer. The J gene is TRBJ2-1, the V gene TRBV11-2; 8 bases line up with TRBD2. This CDR3 is CASSSRGGWSNEQFF. The CDR3 DNA is TGTGCCAGCAGCTCCCGGGGGGGCTGGAGCAATGAGCAGTTCTTC.